These 8 T cell receptor beta chains were sequenced from one sample in a study of cytomegalovirus exposure and HLA in healthy donors. In the PCR, 60 Vbeta and 13 Jbeta primers were used. The method was immunoSEQ multiplex PCR; TCRdb's version includes in-frame clones alone and lacks a portion of them. In the table there are over 200,000 clones, more than 60% of which are singletons. Source material: PBMCs. These receptor sequences come from a woman aged 60 to 75 in good health and CMV-seropositive.

The gene calls are TRBV29-1 and TRBJ1-2; D not resolved. V was trimmed by 3 bases and J by 4 bases, leaving 12 bases between them. The CDR3 totals 13 residues. CDR1 and CDR2 (germline): SQVTM, ANQGSEA. CDR3 in DNA: TGCAGCGTTGACCCACAATCATCCTATGGCTACACCTTC. Its protein is CSVDPQSSYGYTF.

The chain uses TRBV2 and TRBJ2-7, with 9 bases identical to TRBD1. The V and J ends lost 4 bases and 5 bases, in that order; junction bases with no gene match: 6. The germline gives CDR1 SNHLY, CDR2 FYNNEI. This CDR3 is built from 14 residues. The CDR3 sequence: CASSGSGTGNEQYF. The DNA of the CDR3 is TGTGCCAGCAGTGGCTCCGGGACAGGGAACGAGCAGTACTTC.

The rearrangement joins TRBV7-8 to TRBJ1-5; the D gene is possibly TRBD1 (5 bases). The CDR3 has 14 amino acids. V gave up 2 bases and J gave up 3 bases, with 8 bases separating them. From germline, CDR1 is SGHVS and CDR2 FQNEAQ. This CDR3 reads CASSLIGVNQPQHF. The CDR3 nucleotides read TGTGCCAGCAGCTTAATAGGGGTCAATCAGCCCCAGCATTTT.

The CDR3 DNA is TGCGCCAGCAGCTTGGAAATGGGAGACGAGCAGTTCTTC. Protein product: CASSLEMGDEQFF. The genes are TRBV5-1 and TRBJ2-1, with a possible D match to TRBD2 (5 bases). V lost 0 bases, J lost 10 bases, and 11 bases lay in between. CDR3 length equals 13 residues. Germline CDR1 and CDR2: SGHRS and YFSETQ.

The J gene is TRBJ2-7, the V gene TRBV19; 10 bases map to TRBD2. Germline CDR1 and CDR2: LNHDA and SQIVND (reference sequence). This CDR3 contains 14 residues. V shed 6 bases and J 5 bases; nucleotides not matched to a gene: 7. The CDR3 nucleotides read TGTGCCAGTAGCCCGAGCGGGAGGGCCCACGAGCAGTACTTC. It codes for CASSPSGRAHEQYF. The entire variable domain, with the rest obtained from reference TRBV19 and TRBJ2-7, is as follows: DGGITQSPKYLFRKEGQNVTLSCEQNLNHDAMYWYRQDPGQGLRLIYYSQIVNDFQKGDIAEGYSVSREKKESFPLTVTSAQKNPTAFYLCASSPSGRAHEQYFGPGTRLTVT.

To note about this clone: The junction shows a germline mismatch at one end, possibly a read error. The V call is TRBV9, the J call TRBJ2-1; 11 bases fit TRBD2. Per germline, CDR1 SGDLS and CDR2 YYNGEE. This CDR3 spans 16 amino acids. CDR3 bases: TGTGCCAGCAGCGTAGGAGGGACTAGCGGCTACAGTGAGCAGTTCTTC. Amino acid sequence: CASSVGGTSGYSEQFF. Full variable domain (rest looked up from reference TRBV9 and TRBJ2-1): DSGVTQTPKHLITATGQRVTLRCSPRSGDLSVYWYQQSLDQGLQFLIQYYNGEERAKGNILERFSAQQFPDLHSELNLSSLELGDSALYFCASSVGGTSGYSEQFFGPGTRLTVL.

The chain is built from TRBV19 and TRBJ2-2; maybe TRBD2 (5 bases). Trimming took 3 bases from V and 8 from J, leaving 13 bases between them. The germline V gene has CDR1 LNHDA and CDR2 SQIVND (reference sequence). The CDR3 contains 14 residues. The CDR3, as DNA: TGTGCCAGTAGTATGGTCGACCGGGGTGGGGAGCTGTTTTTT. This codes for CASSMVDRGGELFF.

This chain joins TRBV5-1 and TRBJ2-1; TRBD1 aligns across 7 bases. Germline trimming cut 7 bases from V and 0 bases from J; bases unmatched to any gene: 7. Germline V gene sequence: CDR1 SGHRS, CDR2 YFSETQ. This CDR3 spans 15 amino acids. The CDR3 loop is CASGPTGNSYNEQFF. The CDR3 bases are TGCGCCAGCGGCCCGACAGGGAACTCCTACAATGAGCAGTTCTTC.